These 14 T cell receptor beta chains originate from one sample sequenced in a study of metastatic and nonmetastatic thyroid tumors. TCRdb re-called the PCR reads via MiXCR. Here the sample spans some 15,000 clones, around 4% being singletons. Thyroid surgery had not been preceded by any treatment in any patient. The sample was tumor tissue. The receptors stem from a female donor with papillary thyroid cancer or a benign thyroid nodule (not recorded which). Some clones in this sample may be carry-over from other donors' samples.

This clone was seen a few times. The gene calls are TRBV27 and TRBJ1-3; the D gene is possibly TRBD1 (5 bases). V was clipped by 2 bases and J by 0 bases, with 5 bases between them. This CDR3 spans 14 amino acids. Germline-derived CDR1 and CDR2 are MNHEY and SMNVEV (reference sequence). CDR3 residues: CASSLGGSGNTIYF. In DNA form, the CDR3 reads TGTGCCAGCAGTTTAGGGGGCTCTGGAAACACCATATATTTT.

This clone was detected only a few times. Here the CDR3 DNA reads TGCAGTGCTAGTGTGGGGGAGCCCTACGAGCAGTACTTC. This codes for CSASVGEPYEQYF. The chain combines TRBV20-1 with TRBJ2-7, with D perhaps being TRBD1 or TRBD2 (5 bases each). The germline V gene encodes CDR1 DFQATT and CDR2 SNEGSKA (reference sequence). V was trimmed by 3 bases and J by 2 bases, leaving 11 bases between them. The CDR3 totals 13 residues.

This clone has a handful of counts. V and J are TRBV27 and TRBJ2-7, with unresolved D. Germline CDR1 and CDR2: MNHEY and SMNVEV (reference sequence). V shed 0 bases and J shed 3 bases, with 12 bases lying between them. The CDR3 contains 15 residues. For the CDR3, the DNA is TGTGCCAGCAGTTTATCGCCGGGTTATAACTACGAGCAGTACTTC. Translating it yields CASSLSPGYNYEQYF.

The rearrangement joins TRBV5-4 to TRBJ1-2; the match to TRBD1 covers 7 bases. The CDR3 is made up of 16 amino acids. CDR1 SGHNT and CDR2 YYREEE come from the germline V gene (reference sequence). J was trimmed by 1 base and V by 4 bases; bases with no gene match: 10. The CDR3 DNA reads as TGTGCCAGCAGCCAACCCAAGACAGGGATTAACTATGGCTACACCTTC. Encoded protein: CASSQPKTGINYGYTF. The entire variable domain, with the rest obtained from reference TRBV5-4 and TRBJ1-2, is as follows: ETGVTQSPTHLIKTRGQQVTLRCSSQSGHNTVSWYQQALGQGPQFIFQYYREEENGRGNFPPRFSGLQFPNYSSELNVNALELDDSALYLCASSQPKTGINYGYTFGSGTRLTVV.

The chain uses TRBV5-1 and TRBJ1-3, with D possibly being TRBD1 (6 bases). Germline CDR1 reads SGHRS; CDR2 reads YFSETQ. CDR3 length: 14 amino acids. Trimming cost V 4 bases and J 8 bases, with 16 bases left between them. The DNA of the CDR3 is TGCGCCAGCAGCATACAGACAGGAGGAGACACCATATATTTT. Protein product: CASSIQTGGDTIYF. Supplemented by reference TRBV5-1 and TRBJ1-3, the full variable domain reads KAGVTQTPRYLIKTRGQQVTLSCSPISGHRSVSWYQQTPGQGLQFLFEYFSETQRNKGNFPGRFSGRQFSNSRSEMNVSTLELGDSALYLCASSIQTGGDTIYFGEGSWLTVV.

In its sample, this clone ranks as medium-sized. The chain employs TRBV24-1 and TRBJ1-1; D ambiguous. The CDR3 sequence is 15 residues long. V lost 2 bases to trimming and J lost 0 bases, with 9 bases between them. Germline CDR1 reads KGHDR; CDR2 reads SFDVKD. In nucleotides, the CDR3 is TGTGCCACCAGTGATTCGGCAGACTTGAACACTGAAGCTTTCTTT. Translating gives CATSDSADLNTEAFF.

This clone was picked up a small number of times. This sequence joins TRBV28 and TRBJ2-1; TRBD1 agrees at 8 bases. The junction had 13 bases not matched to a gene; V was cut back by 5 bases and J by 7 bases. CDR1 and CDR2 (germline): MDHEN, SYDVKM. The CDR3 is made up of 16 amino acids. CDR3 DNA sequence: TGTGCCAGCAGTCCACTACCTCGGACAGGGTGGAATGAGCAGTTCTTC. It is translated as CASSPLPRTGWNEQFF.

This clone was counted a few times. The CDR3 DNA reads TGTGCCAGCAGTTACGGGTCTGATAGCGGCCCCGTGGGGGAGCAGTACTTC. It yields the protein CASSYGSDSGPVGEQYF. The chain employs TRBV6-5 and TRBJ2-7, with D perhaps matching TRBD2 (6 bases). CDR1 is MNHEY and CDR2 is SVGAGI in the germline V gene. The CDR3 is made up of 17 amino acids. Trimming shortened V by 2 bases and J by 7 bases, and 24 bases separated the two germline ends.

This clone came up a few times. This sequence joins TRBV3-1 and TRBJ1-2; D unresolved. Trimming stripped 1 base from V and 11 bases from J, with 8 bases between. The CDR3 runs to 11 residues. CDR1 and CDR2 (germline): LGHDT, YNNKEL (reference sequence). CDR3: CASSQGRAYTF. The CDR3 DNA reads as TGTGCCAGCAGCCAAGGTAGGGCGTACACCTTC.

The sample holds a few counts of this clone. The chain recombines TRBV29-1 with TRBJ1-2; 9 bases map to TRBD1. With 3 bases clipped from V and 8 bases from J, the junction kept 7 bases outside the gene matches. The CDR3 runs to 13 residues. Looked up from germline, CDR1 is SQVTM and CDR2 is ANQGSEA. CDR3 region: CSVDPGQGGGYTF. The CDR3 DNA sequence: TGCAGCGTTGACCCGGGACAGGGAGGCGGCTACACCTTC.

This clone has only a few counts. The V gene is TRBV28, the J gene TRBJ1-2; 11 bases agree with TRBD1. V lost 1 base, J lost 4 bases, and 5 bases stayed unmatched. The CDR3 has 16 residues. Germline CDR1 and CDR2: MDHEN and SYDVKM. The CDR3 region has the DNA TGTGCCAGCAGTTTATCGGGGACAGGGGGAGTCTATGGCTACACCTTC. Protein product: CASSLSGTGGVYGYTF.

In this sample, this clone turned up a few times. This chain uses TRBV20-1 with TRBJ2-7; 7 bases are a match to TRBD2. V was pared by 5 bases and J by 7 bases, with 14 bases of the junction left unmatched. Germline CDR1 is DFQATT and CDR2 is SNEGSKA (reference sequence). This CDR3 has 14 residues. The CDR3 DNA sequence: TGCAGTGCTCTATTTGTAGCGGGCCCTGGGGAGCAGTACTTC. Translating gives CSALFVAGPGEQYF.

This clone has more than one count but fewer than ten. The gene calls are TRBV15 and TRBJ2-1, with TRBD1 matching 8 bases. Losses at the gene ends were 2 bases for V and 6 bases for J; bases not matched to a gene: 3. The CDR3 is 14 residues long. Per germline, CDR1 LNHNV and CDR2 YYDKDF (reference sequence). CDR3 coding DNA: TGTGCCACCAGCAGAAGGACAGGGCTCAATGAGCAGTTCTTC. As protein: CATSRRTGLNEQFF.

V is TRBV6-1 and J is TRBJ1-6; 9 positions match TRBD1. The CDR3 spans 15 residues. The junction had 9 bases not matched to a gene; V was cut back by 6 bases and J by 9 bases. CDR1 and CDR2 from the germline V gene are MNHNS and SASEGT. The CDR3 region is CASRGGQGFASPLHF. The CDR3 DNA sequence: TGTGCCAGCAGGGGGGGACAGGGTTTCGCTTCACCCCTCCACTTT.